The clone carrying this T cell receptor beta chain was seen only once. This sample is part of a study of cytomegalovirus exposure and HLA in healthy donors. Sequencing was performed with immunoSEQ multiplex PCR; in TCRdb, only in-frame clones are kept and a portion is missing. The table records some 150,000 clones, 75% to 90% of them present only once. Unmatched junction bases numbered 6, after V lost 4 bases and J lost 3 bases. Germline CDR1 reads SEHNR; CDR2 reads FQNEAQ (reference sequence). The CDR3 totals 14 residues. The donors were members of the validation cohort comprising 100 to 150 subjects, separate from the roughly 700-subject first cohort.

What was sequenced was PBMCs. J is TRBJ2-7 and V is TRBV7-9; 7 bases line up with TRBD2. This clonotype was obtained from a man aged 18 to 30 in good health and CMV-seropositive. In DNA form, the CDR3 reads TGTGCCAGCAGCTCTACTAGCGCGGTCTACGAGCAGTACTTC. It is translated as CASSSTSAVYEQYF.